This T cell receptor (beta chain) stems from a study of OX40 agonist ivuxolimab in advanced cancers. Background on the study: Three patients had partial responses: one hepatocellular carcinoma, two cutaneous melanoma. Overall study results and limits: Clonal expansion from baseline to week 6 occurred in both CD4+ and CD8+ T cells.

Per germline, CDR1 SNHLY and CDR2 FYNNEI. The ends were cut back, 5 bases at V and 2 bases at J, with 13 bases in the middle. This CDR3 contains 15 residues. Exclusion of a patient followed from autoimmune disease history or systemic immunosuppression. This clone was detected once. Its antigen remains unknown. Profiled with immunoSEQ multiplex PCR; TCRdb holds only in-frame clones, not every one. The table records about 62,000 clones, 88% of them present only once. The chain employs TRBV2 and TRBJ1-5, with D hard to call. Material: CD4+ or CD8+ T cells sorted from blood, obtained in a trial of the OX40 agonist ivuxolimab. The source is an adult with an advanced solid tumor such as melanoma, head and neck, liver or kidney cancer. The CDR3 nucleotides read TGTGCCAGCAGTTACTCCGGACTGGGCAATCAGCCCCAGCATTTT. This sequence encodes CASSYSGLGNQPQHF.